Each of the 11 T cell receptor beta chains below was sequenced from the same sample in a study of blood T cell repertoires in COVID-19. Measured with immunoSEQ multiplex PCR; TCRdb has only the in-frame clones, and not every one. The table lists approximately 240,000 clones, around nine tenths of them singletons, with 1.9% in the top ten. Sequencing was done on a sample of PBMCs or T cells enriched from blood (not recorded which). These receptor sequences come from a woman under 30 who had recovered from COVID-19.

Notes on this clone: At the DNA level, this CDR3 is encoded by other sequences in the same sample as well. The chain is built from TRBV10-3 and TRBJ1-5; D unresolved. V was pared by 4 bases and J by 2 bases, with 9 bases between. The CDR3 is made up of 14 amino acids. The germline V gene encodes CDR1 ENHRY and CDR2 SYGVKD. CDR3 DNA: TGTGCCATCAGTGGGGAGTCGGGCAATCAGCCCCAGCATTTT. Protein product: CAISGESGNQPQHF.

The chain is built from TRBV6-2 or TRBV6-3 and TRBJ2-4; the D gene is possibly TRBD2 (7 bases). The CDR3 runs 16 residues. From germline, CDR1 is MNHEY and CDR2 SVGEGT. Trimming removed 3 bases at V and 1 base at J, with 13 bases between. CDR3 region: CASSYGGGLAKNIQYF. For the CDR3, the DNA is TGTGCCAGCAGTTATGGGGGGGGGCTTGCCAAAAACATTCAGTACTTC.

The chain carries TRBV18 and TRBJ2-1, with D perhaps matching TRBD1 (6 bases). The CDR3 length is 16 residues. Germline CDR1 reads KGHSH; CDR2 reads LQKENI. V was pared by 5 bases and J by 1 base, with 15 bases between. CDR3 coding DNA: TGTGCCAGCTCAACAGGGCAGGGACGATCCTACAATGAGCAGTTCTTC. Protein: CASSTGQGRSYNEQFF.

V and J are TRBV25-1 and TRBJ1-1; TRBD1 aligns across 8 bases. The J segment lost 5 bases and the V segment lost 4 bases, leaving 3 bases of the junction unmatched. The germline V gene has CDR1 MGHDK and CDR2 SYGVNS. CDR3 length: 13 residues. CDR3 residues: CASSVQGVTEAFF. In DNA, the CDR3 is TGTGCCAGCAGTGTACAGGGGGTGACTGAAGCTTTCTTT.

This rearrangement joins TRBV7-8 to TRBJ2-5, with 8 bases that match TRBD2. V was pared by 1 base and J by 5 bases, with 6 bases of the junction left unmatched. Germline CDR1 reads SGHVS; CDR2 reads FQNEAQ. The CDR3 contains 15 residues. The CDR3 loop reads CASSLVGGGPETQYF. The CDR3 coding sequence is TGTGCCAGCAGCTTAGTCGGGGGGGGCCCGGAGACCCAGTACTTC. Variable domain in full (rest from reference TRBV7-8 and TRBJ2-5): GAGVSQSPRYKVAKRGQDVALRCDPISGHVSLFWYQQALGQGPEFLTYFQNEAQLDKSGLPSDRFFAERPEGSVSTLKIQRTQQEDSAVYLCASSLVGGGPETQYFGPGTRLLVL.

CDR3 sequence: CASSHSDRATSYEQYF. Here the CDR3 DNA reads TGTGCCAGCAGCCATTCCGACAGGGCGACATCCTACGAGCAGTACTTC. The chain joins TRBV13 to TRBJ2-7; TRBD1 aligns across 7 bases. Germline values: CDR1 PRHDT, CDR2 FYEKMQ (reference sequence). The CDR3 has 16 amino acids. V was pared by 5 bases and J by 1 base, with 11 bases of the junction left unmatched. Combining the CDR3 with reference TRBV13 and TRBJ2-7 gives the whole variable domain AAGVIQSPRHLIKEKRETATLKCYPIPRHDTVYWYQQGPGQDPQFLISFYEKMQSDKGSIPDRFSAQQFSDYHSELNMSSLELGDSALYFCASSHSDRATSYEQYFGPGTRLTVT.

In this sample, this clone turned up once. The chain links TRBV6-1 to TRBJ1-2, with 9 nucleotides matching TRBD1. Trimming took 4 bases from V and 4 from J; bases not matched to a gene: 10. The CDR3 consists of 16 residues. Germline V CDR1 and CDR2: MNHNS, SASEGT. The CDR3 DNA reads as TGTGCCAGCAGTGCGCCCCCCGGGACAGGGCCCTATGGCTACACCTTC. Translated: CASSAPPGTGPYGYTF.

This sequence joins TRBV7-3 and TRBJ2-1, with a possible D match to TRBD2 (6 bases). This CDR3 is built from 15 residues. Trimming removed 0 bases from V and 8 bases from J, with 14 bases in between. Germline loops: CDR1 SGHTA, CDR2 FQGTGA. Here the CDR3 DNA reads TGTGCCAGCAGCTTAACTGGGACTCGCTTCGATGAGCAGTTCTTC. Amino acid sequence: CASSLTGTRFDEQFF.

The V call is TRBV18, the J call TRBJ2-1; D is ambiguous. This CDR3 region has 12 residues. Germline loops: CDR1 KGHSH, CDR2 LQKENI. Trimming stripped 2 bases from V and 9 bases from J, with 8 bases between. The CDR3 loop is CASSPSSGEQFF. In nucleotides, the CDR3 is TGTGCCAGCTCACCATCATCGGGTGAGCAGTTCTTC.

The rearrangement uses TRBV4-2 and TRBJ1-5; TRBD1 is a possible D gene (6 bases). The germline gives CDR1 LGHNA, CDR2 YNFKEQ. Trimming removed 4 bases from V and 2 bases from J, with 12 bases in between. The CDR3 consists of 15 residues. CDR3 in amino acids: CASSPTTGGNQPQHF. The CDR3, as DNA: TGTGCCAGCAGCCCGACGACAGGAGGCAATCAGCCCCAGCATTTT.

The chain uses TRBV12-3 or TRBV12-4 and TRBJ1-2; D possibly corresponds to TRBD1 (6 bases). The CDR3 has 13 amino acids. The germline V and J ends were trimmed by 5 bases and 5 bases, with 12 bases remaining between them. The CDR3 nucleotides read TGTGCCAGCAGTCCAACAGGGAAATATGGCTACACCTTC. Translating gives CASSPTGKYGYTF.